The next 27 T cell receptor beta chains were all read from a single sample in a study of blood T cell repertoires in COVID-19. Clones were read by immunoSEQ multiplex PCR, and TCRdb kept only the in-frame ones, dropping some. This table holds over 200,000 clones, around 84% found once. Sequenced: peripheral blood. The receptors come from an elderly man with acute or convalescent COVID-19.

The gene calls are TRBV29-1 and TRBJ2-4; the D gene is possibly TRBD2 (5 bases). The CDR3 has 12 residues. V lost 4 bases and J lost 6, with 10 bases in between. In germline, CDR1 is SQVTM, CDR2 ANQGSEA. The CDR3 region is CSVVLDGNIQYF. As DNA, the CDR3 is TGCAGCGTTGTACTAGATGGAAACATTCAGTACTTC.

The rearrangement uses TRBV5-1 and TRBJ1-2, with TRBD1 matching 8 bases. The V gene end was trimmed by 4 bases and the J gene end by 8 bases; junction bases not matched to a gene: 4. The CDR3 consists of 12 residues. The germline V gene encodes CDR1 SGHRS and CDR2 YFSETQ. CDR3 DNA: TGCGCCAGCAGCATGACAGGGGACGGCTACACCTTC. Translating gives CASSMTGDGYTF.

The gene calls are TRBV7-9 and TRBJ1-2, with 9 bases aligning to TRBD1. The CDR3 has 15 residues. Germline loops: CDR1 SEHNR, CDR2 FQNEAQ (reference sequence). With 5 bases clipped from V and 5 bases from J, the junction kept 9 bases outside the gene matches. CDR3 nucleotide sequence: TGTGCCAGCAGCCCGGGACAGGGTGGTGTATATGGCTACACCTTC. It is translated as CASSPGQGGVYGYTF.

V gene TRBV30 combines with J gene TRBJ1-1; weak D call: TRBD1 (6 bases). The germline gives CDR1 GTSNPN, CDR2 SVGIG (reference sequence). This CDR3 region has 15 residues. Trimming stripped 3 bases from V and 1 base from J, with 15 bases between. CDR3 residues: CAWRKQGIGNTEAFF. CDR3 nucleotide sequence: TGTGCCTGGAGGAAACAGGGTATTGGGAACACTGAAGCTTTCTTT.

The gene calls are TRBV6-5 and TRBJ1-4; 7 bases line up with TRBD1. The ends lost 6 bases at V and 0 bases at J; junction bases unmatched: 1. The CDR3 is 14 residues long. Germline CDR1 and CDR2: MNHEY and SVGAGI. CDR3 amino acids: CASRQGSTNEKLFF. The CDR3 DNA sequence: TGTGCCAGCAGACAGGGGTCAACTAATGAAAAACTGTTTTTT.

With regard to this clone: This same CDR3 is encoded by further DNA sequences in the sample. The rearrangement joins TRBV19 to TRBJ2-1; TRBD2 agrees at 12 bases. CDR1 and CDR2 (germline): LNHDA, SQIVND (reference sequence). Trimming at V came to 5 bases and at J to 3 bases, leaving 5 bases not matched to a gene. The CDR3 extends over 16 amino acids. In DNA, the CDR3 is TGTGCCAGTAGTTCAATACTAGCGGGAGGCTACAATGAGCAGTTCTTC. Its translation: CASSSILAGGYNEQFF.

V and J are TRBV18 and TRBJ2-7; TRBD2 matches at 8 bases. Germline V CDR1 and CDR2: KGHSH, LQKENI. V shed 2 bases and J 2 bases; nucleotides not matched to a gene: 8. The length of the CDR3 is 16 residues. The CDR3 protein is CASSPSGGPRPYEQYV. As DNA, the CDR3 is TGTGCCAGCTCACCAAGCGGGGGCCCCCGCCCCTACGAGCAGTACGTC.

This sequence joins TRBV19 and TRBJ1-5; perhaps TRBD1 as D (6 bases). With 5 bases removed from V and 0 bases from J, the gap between germline ends came to 11 bases. Germline assignment: CDR1 LNHDA and CDR2 SQIVND (reference sequence). This CDR3 comprises 15 residues. In nucleotides, the CDR3 is TGTGCCAGTAGTCTGGACAGTATTAGCAATCAGCCCCAGCATTTT. Encoded protein: CASSLDSISNQPQHF.

The chain is built from TRBV5-4 and TRBJ1-4; D is possibly TRBD1 (5 bases). Germline lookup yields CDR1 SGHNT and CDR2 YYREEE (reference sequence). The CDR3 sequence is 15 residues long. Trimming pared 4 bases from V and 4 bases from J, leaving 14 bases between. DNA for the CDR3: TGTGCCAGCAGCCCTACCGCAGGGTATAATGAAAAACTGTTTTTT. It specifies CASSPTAGYNEKLFF.

The chain joins TRBV7-2 to TRBJ2-5, with 7 bases fitting TRBD2. The germline V gene encodes CDR1 SGHTA and CDR2 FQGNSA. Trimming cost V 3 bases and J 3 bases; bases outside gene matches: 7. The CDR3 contains 15 residues. The DNA of the CDR3 is TGTGCCAGCAGCTTTCTGCGGAGCGGGAAAGAGACCCAGTACTTC. Encoded protein: CASSFLRSGKETQYF.

The chain joins TRBV28 to TRBJ2-7; TRBD2 aligns across 8 bases. The CDR3 spans 16 residues. After removal of 2 bases from V and 0 bases from J, the junction contained 6 bases not matched to a gene. In germline, CDR1 is MDHEN, CDR2 SYDVKM. The CDR3 nucleotides read TGTGCCAGCAGTTTAGCGGCTAGCGGGTACTCCTACGAGCAGTACTTC. Its protein is CASSLAASGYSYEQYF.

The J gene is TRBJ2-2, the V gene TRBV27; D perhaps matches TRBD1 (6 bases). This CDR3 spans 14 amino acids. The V gene lost 5 bases and the J gene lost 4 bases, with 11 bases spanning the gap. Germline V gene lookup returns CDR1 MNHEY and CDR2 SMNVEV (reference sequence). The chain's CDR3 is CASSKGVGTGELFF. CDR3 in DNA: TGTGCCAGCAGTAAGGGGGTGGGCACCGGGGAGCTGTTTTTT.

The rearrangement joins TRBV2 to TRBJ2-3; 7 bases agree with TRBD2. The J segment lost 4 bases and the V segment lost 6 bases, leaving 7 bases of the junction unmatched. CDR3 size: 14 residues. CDR1 SNHLY and CDR2 FYNNEI come from the germline V gene. CDR3 protein: CASRSGIVADTQYF. The CDR3 bases are TGTGCCAGCAGAAGCGGGATCGTCGCAGATACGCAGTATTTT.

The V call is TRBV2, the J call TRBJ2-3, with TRBD1 identical over 10 bases. J lost 10 bases, V lost 8 bases, and 9 bases had no gene match. Germline CDR1 SNHLY, CDR2 FYNNEI. There are 13 residues in the CDR3. The DNA of the CDR3 is TGTGCCAGCGTGGCCCGGACAGGGGGTGCGCAGTATTTT. Protein sequence: CASVARTGGAQYF.

The chain uses TRBV6-2 or TRBV6-3 and TRBJ2-1; 13 bases align to TRBD2. Germline trimming cut 2 bases from V and 5 bases from J; bases unmatched to any gene: 3. Per the germline V gene, CDR1 is MNHEY and CDR2 is SVGEGT. The CDR3 contains 16 residues. The CDR3 sequence: CASSYGTSGANNEQFF. CDR3 in DNA: TGTGCCAGCAGTTACGGGACTAGCGGGGCAAACAATGAGCAGTTCTTC.

The V and J genes are TRBV6-1 and TRBJ1-4, with 8 bases lining up with TRBD1. The CDR3 covers 15 residues. Germline trimming cut 8 bases from V and 5 bases from J; bases unmatched to any gene: 10. Germline assignment: CDR1 MNHNS and CDR2 SASEGT. Here the CDR3 DNA reads TGTGCCAGCCGTCAAGCGGGACAGGCAAATGAAAAACTGTTTTTT. This translates into CASRQAGQANEKLFF.

This chain uses TRBV3-1 (or the pseudogene TRBV3-2) with TRBJ2-1; 8 nucleotides line up with TRBD2. The germline V gene encodes CDR1 LGHDT and CDR2 YNNKEL (reference sequence). The CDR3 runs to 12 residues. With V trimmed by 5 bases and J by 10 bases, 4 bases remained unmatched. CDR3 region: CASSSRLAEQFF. The CDR3 DNA follows: TGTGCCAGCAGCTCCAGACTAGCGGAGCAGTTCTTC.

The chain links TRBV2 to TRBJ1-5, with a tentative D call TRBD1 (6 bases). V lost 7 bases, J lost 7 bases, and 20 bases lay in between. The CDR3 has 15 amino acids. CDR1 and CDR2 from the germline V gene are SNHLY and FYNNEI. The CDR3 coding sequence is TGTGCCAGCACCCTTGGGACAACACCTTCCCAGCCCCAGCATTTT. Translated: CASTLGTTPSQPQHF.

This chain joins TRBV5-5 and TRBJ1-4; no reliable D call. CDR1 is SGHKS and CDR2 is YYEKEE in the germline V gene (reference sequence). The CDR3 spans 14 residues. The ends were cut back, 4 bases at V and 0 bases at J, with 7 bases in the middle. Here the CDR3 DNA reads TGTGCCAGCAGCATCGCGGCAACTAATGAAAAACTGTTTTTT. The encoded protein is CASSIAATNEKLFF.

The chain couples TRBV18 to TRBJ2-7; TRBD2 might be the D (5 bases). This CDR3 contains 16 residues. With 0 bases removed from V and 2 bases from J, the gap between germline ends came to 14 bases. CDR1 and CDR2 from the germline V gene are KGHSH and LQKENI. The CDR3 sequence: CASSPPYSEGTYEQYF. DNA for the CDR3: TGTGCCAGCTCACCACCCTACTCCGAGGGAACCTACGAGCAGTACTTC.

The rearrangement joins TRBV9 to TRBJ2-7; TRBD2 matches at 8 bases. In germline, CDR1 is SGDLS, CDR2 YYNGEE. The junction had 1 base not matched to a gene; V was cut back by 0 bases and J by 2 bases. CDR3 length: 14 residues. CDR3 nucleotide sequence: TGTGCCAGCAGCGTAGCGGGAGGGCCCTACGAGCAGTACTTC. Its protein is CASSVAGGPYEQYF.

The genes are TRBV25-1 and TRBJ2-7, with a weak D call TRBD1 (5 bases). The V and J ends lost 8 bases and 1 base respectively, with 9 bases between them. The CDR3 runs 12 residues. Germline V gene lookup returns CDR1 MGHDK and CDR2 SYGVNS. CDR3 protein: CASSRASYEQYV. The CDR3 bases are TGTGCCAGCTCCAGGGCATCCTACGAGCAGTACGTC.

The CDR3 nucleotides read TGTGCCAGCGCGGGCTTTACTGAAGCTTTCTTT. Translated, it gives CASAGFTEAFF. V is TRBV27 and J is TRBJ1-1; no definite D call. Trimming removed 8 bases from V and 5 bases from J, with 9 bases in between. The CDR3 spans 11 residues. Germline CDR1 and CDR2: MNHEY and SMNVEV (reference sequence).

This chain links TRBV28 with TRBJ2-2; D is undetermined. V was shortened by 2 bases and J by 5 bases, with 6 bases between the two germline ends. CDR1 and CDR2 from the germline V gene are MDHEN and SYDVKM. The CDR3 contains 13 residues. The DNA of the CDR3 is TGTGCCAGCAGTTTAATCGGGACCGGGGAGCTGTTTTTT. This codes for CASSLIGTGELFF.

The CDR3 protein is CASSPRSGYDEQFF. The CDR3 DNA follows: TGTGCCAGCTCACCTCGCAGCGGGTACGATGAGCAGTTCTTC. The chain carries TRBV18 and TRBJ2-1, with D tentatively TRBD2 (6 bases). V was shortened by 3 bases and J by 8 bases, with 14 bases between the two germline ends. This CDR3 spans 14 amino acids. From germline, CDR1 is KGHSH and CDR2 LQKENI. The full variable domain, its missing parts supplied by reference TRBV18 and TRBJ2-1, is NAGVMQNPRHLVRRRGQEARLRCSPMKGHSHVYWYRQLPEEGLKFMVYLQKENIIDESGMPKERFSAEFPKEGPSILRIQQVVRGDSAAYFCASSPRSGYDEQFFGPGTRLTVL.

This clone was detected only a few times. This chain links TRBV6-2 or TRBV6-3 with TRBJ1-5; 8 nucleotides align to TRBD1. After removal of 5 bases from V and 3 bases from J, the junction contained 9 bases not matched to a gene. CDR1 and CDR2 (germline): MNHEY, SVGEGT. The CDR3 is 16 amino acids. CDR3 sequence: CASSAIGTGHNQPQHF. The CDR3, as DNA: TGTGCCAGCAGTGCAATCGGGACAGGACACAATCAGCCCCAGCATTTT.

This chain joins TRBV19 and TRBJ1-5, with a tentative D call TRBD1 (6 bases). The length of the CDR3 is 14 residues. Germline V lookup: CDR1 LNHDA, CDR2 SQIVND (reference sequence). V lost 3 bases, J lost 11 bases, and 17 bases lay in between. The CDR3 loop reads CASSMFPGDGSQHF. CDR3 DNA sequence: TGTGCCAGTAGTATGTTCCCAGGGGACGGATCCCAGCATTTT.